The next 7 T cell receptor beta chains were all read from a single sample in a study of T cell responses to AZD1222 COVID-19 vaccine. Assay used: immunoSEQ multiplex PCR; TCRdb lists only in-frame clones, some missing. This sample has 150,000 to 200,000 clones; about nine tenths occur once, and the top ten carry approximately 6.2%. The sequences come from peripheral blood, collected 28 days after the second AZD1222 dose. All receptors derive from an adult who received the AZD1222 COVID-19 vaccine.

The chain uses TRBV6-1 and TRBJ1-5; D uncertain. Trimming pared 1 base from V and 2 bases from J, leaving 6 bases between. CDR3 length: 14 residues. The germline V gene encodes CDR1 MNHNS and CDR2 SASEGT. The CDR3 bases are TGTGCCAGCAGTGAAGTTCAGGGCAATCAGCCCCAGCATTTT. Translating gives CASSEVQGNQPQHF.

The chain couples TRBV3-1 (or the pseudogene TRBV3-2) to TRBJ2-3; D is possibly TRBD1 (5 bases). This CDR3 is 17 amino acids long. Per the germline V gene, CDR1 is LGHDT and CDR2 is YNNKEL (reference sequence). Trimming took 4 bases from V and 0 from J, leaving 17 bases between them. The CDR3 spells CASSPLPGRASTDTQYF. DNA of the CDR3: TGTGCCAGCAGCCCCCTTCCGGGCAGGGCTAGCACAGATACGCAGTATTTT.

The chain has TRBV23-1 and TRBJ1-3, with D uncertain. TRBV23-1 falls under the ORF class, with uncertain function. V was trimmed by 5 bases and J by 0 bases, leaving 8 bases between them. The CDR3 is made up of 14 amino acids. CDR3 in amino acids: CASSFGSSGNTIYF. Written as DNA, the CDR3 is TGCGCCAGCAGTTTTGGGAGCTCTGGAAACACCATATATTTT.

The chain employs TRBV6-1 and TRBJ1-5; D uncertain. Looked up from germline, CDR1 is MNHNS and CDR2 is SASEGT. The CDR3 is 13 residues long. Trimming removed 3 bases at V and 7 bases at J, with 10 bases between. The CDR3: CASSDSERQPQHF. For the CDR3, the DNA is TGTGCCAGCAGTGATTCTGAGCGGCAGCCCCAGCATTTT.

CDR3 nucleotide sequence: TGTGCCAGCACCGTTACAGGGAGAGGAGATACGCAGTATTTT. Amino acid sequence: CASTVTGRGDTQYF. The chain employs TRBV3-1 (or the pseudogene TRBV3-2) and TRBJ2-3, with D possibly matching TRBD1 (6 bases). The CDR3 loop spans 14 amino acids. V gave up 7 bases and J gave up 5 bases, with 16 bases separating them. Germline CDR1 and CDR2: LGHDT and YNNKEL (reference sequence).

This clone was seen only once. This chain connects TRBV7-9 to TRBJ2-1, with 8 bases identical to TRBD1. The CDR3 totals 17 residues. The ends lost 5 bases at V and 8 bases at J; junction bases unmatched: 17. CDR1 SEHNR and CDR2 FQNEAQ come from the germline V gene (reference sequence). The CDR3 sequence: CASSRNPGGSGVDEQFF. In DNA form, the CDR3 reads TGTGCCAGCAGCCGCAATCCAGGGGGCAGTGGGGTCGATGAGCAGTTCTTC.

This CDR3 is CASSLEGRSRVPEAFF. The CDR3 coding sequence is TGCGCCAGCAGTCTGGAGGGGCGCTCAAGGGTGCCTGAAGCTTTCTTT. The chain is built from TRBV5-1 and TRBJ1-1, with D possibly matching TRBD1 (5 bases). The CDR3 has 16 amino acids. Looked up from germline, CDR1 is SGHRS and CDR2 is YFSETQ. V was shortened by 5 bases and J by 6 bases, with 23 bases between the two germline ends.